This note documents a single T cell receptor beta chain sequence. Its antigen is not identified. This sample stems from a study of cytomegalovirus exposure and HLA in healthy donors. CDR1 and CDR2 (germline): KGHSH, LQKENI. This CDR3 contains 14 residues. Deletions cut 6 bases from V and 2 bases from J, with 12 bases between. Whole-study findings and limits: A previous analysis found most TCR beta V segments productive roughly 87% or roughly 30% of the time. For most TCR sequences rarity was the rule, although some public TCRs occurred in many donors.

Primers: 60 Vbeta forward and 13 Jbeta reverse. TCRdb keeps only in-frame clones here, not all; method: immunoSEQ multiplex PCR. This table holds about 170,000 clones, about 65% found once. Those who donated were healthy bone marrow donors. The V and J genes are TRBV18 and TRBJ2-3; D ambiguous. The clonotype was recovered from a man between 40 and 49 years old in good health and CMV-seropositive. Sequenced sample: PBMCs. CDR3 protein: CASSPSVATDTQYF. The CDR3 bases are TGTGCCAGCTCCCCCTCGGTCGCCACAGATACGCAGTATTTT.